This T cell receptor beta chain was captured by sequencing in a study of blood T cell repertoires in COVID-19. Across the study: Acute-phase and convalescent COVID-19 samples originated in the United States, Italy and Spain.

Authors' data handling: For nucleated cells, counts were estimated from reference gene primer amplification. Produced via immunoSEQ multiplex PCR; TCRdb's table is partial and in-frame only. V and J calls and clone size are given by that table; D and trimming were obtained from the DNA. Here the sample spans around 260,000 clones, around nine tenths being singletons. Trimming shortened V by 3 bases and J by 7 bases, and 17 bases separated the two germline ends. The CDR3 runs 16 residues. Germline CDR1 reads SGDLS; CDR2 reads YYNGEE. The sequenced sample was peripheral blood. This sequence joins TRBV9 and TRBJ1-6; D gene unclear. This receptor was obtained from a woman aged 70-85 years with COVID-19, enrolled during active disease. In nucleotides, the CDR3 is TGTGCCAGCAGCGCTGGCCCCGAGCAGAGGAATTCACCCCTCCACTTT. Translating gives CASSAGPEQRNSPLHF.